A selection of T cell receptor beta chains follows, all from one sample in a study of cytomegalovirus exposure and HLA in healthy donors. Generated by immunoSEQ multiplex PCR, the TCRdb table keeps only in-frame clones and is missing some. The table lists approximately 160,000 clones, 80% to 90% of them singletons, with 4.8% in the top ten. The specimen sequenced was PBMCs. The receptors derive from a girl aged 5-17 years in good health and CMV-seropositive. The CDR3 runs from the conserved cysteine through the conserved F or W. The D gene is left open where the match is weak. Clone sizes are given selectively: once, few, many, or a class where the clone is expanded.

v_call: TRBV7-8
clone_size: few
j_call: TRBJ1-6
d_call: NA
cdr3_nt: TGTGCCAGCAGCTTAGCGCGGGGTCTTAATTCACCCCTCCACTTT
cdr3_aa: CASSLARGLNSPLHF

v_call: TRBV19
clone_size: once
j_call: TRBJ2-2
d_call: NA
cdr3_nt: TGTGCCAGTACCCCCCCTGGGGGCCGGGCCGGGGAGCTGTTTTTT
cdr3_aa: CASTPPGGRAGELFF

v_call: TRBV7-9
clone_size: NA
j_call: TRBJ2-3
d_call: NA
cdr3_nt: TGTGCCAGCAGCTTATTCAGGGAAGATACGCAGTATTTT
cdr3_aa: CASSLFREDTQYF

v_call: TRBV2
clone_size: NA
j_call: TRBJ2-5
d_call: TRBD2
cdr3_nt: TGTGCCAGCAGTGTGAGTAGCGGGGGCCCAAGCGAGACCCAGTACTTC
cdr3_aa: CASSVSSGGPSETQYF

v_call: TRBV7-3
clone_size: NA
j_call: TRBJ1-1
d_call: TRBD1
cdr3_nt: TGTGCCAGCAGCGCAACTTTTGACAGGGGTGAAGCTTTCTTT
cdr3_aa: CASSATFDRGEAFF

v_call: TRBV30
clone_size: NA
j_call: TRBJ2-1
d_call: NA
cdr3_nt: TGTGCCTGGAGTGTAGCTCGGACTTTTCCTGGAAATGAGCAGTTCTTC
cdr3_aa: CAWSVARTFPGNEQFF

v_call: TRBV7-9
clone_size: NA
j_call: TRBJ2-3
d_call: TRBD1
cdr3_nt: TGTGCCAGCAGCTTAGGGACAGGGCACACAGATACGCAGTATTTT
cdr3_aa: CASSLGTGHTDTQYF

v_call: TRBV6-5
clone_size: once
j_call: TRBJ1-1
d_call: NA
cdr3_nt: TGTGCCACCCAGTCGGGGAACACTGAAGCTTTCTTT
cdr3_aa: CATQSGNTEAFF

v_call: TRBV4-2
clone_size: few
j_call: TRBJ1-3
d_call: TRBD1
cdr3_nt: TGTGCCAGCAGCCACGAACCTAGGGACAGGGGGGCTGGAAACACCATATATTTT
cdr3_aa: CASSHEPRDRGAGNTIYF

v_call: TRBV9
clone_size: NA
j_call: TRBJ2-5
d_call: TRBD1
cdr3_nt: TGTGCCAGCAGCTCCACAACGGTCGGGAGGGACAGGGGAGAGACCCAGTACTTC
cdr3_aa: CASSSTTVGRDRGETQYF

v_call: TRBV7-6
clone_size: few
j_call: TRBJ1-6
d_call: NA
cdr3_nt: TGTGCCAGCAGCTTACAGGGTTACGTGGGGCAGGGGAAATCACCCCTCCACTTT
cdr3_aa: CASSLQGYVGQGKSPLHF

v_call: TRBV15
clone_size: NA
j_call: TRBJ2-7
d_call: NA
cdr3_nt: TGTGCCACCAGCAGAGGGGTCCAGGACAGAGCCTACGAGCAGTACTTC
cdr3_aa: CATSRGVQDRAYEQYF

v_call: TRBV9
clone_size: NA
j_call: TRBJ1-3
d_call: NA
cdr3_nt: TGTGCCAGCAGCGTACAGCCAGGGGAAGCTGGAAACACCATATATTTT
cdr3_aa: CASSVQPGEAGNTIYF

v_call: TRBV11-2
clone_size: NA
j_call: TRBJ1-1
d_call: NA
cdr3_nt: TGTGCCAGCAGCTCCCTCAGGGAGGGGCGATCCACTGAAGCTTTCTTT
cdr3_aa: CASSSLREGRSTEAFF

v_call: TRBV19
clone_size: NA
j_call: TRBJ2-5
d_call: TRBD1
cdr3_nt: TGTGCCAGCGCTGATCAGGACAGGGGCCAAGAGACCCAGTACTTC
cdr3_aa: CASADQDRGQETQYF

v_call: TRBV7-9
clone_size: NA
j_call: TRBJ1-2
d_call: NA
cdr3_nt: TGTGCCAGCAGCTTCGTCCGGGGGGGCGCGGGTGGCTACACCTTC
cdr3_aa: CASSFVRGGAGGYTF

v_call: TRBV11-2
clone_size: once
j_call: TRBJ1-6
d_call: NA
cdr3_nt: TGTGCCAGCAGCTTAGAGAGGAGCTCCTATAATTCACCCCTCCACTTT
cdr3_aa: CASSLERSSYNSPLHF

v_call: TRBV6-5
clone_size: NA
j_call: TRBJ2-7
d_call: TRBD2
cdr3_nt: TGTGCCAGCAGACTAGCGGGGGTTACCGAGCAGTACTTC
cdr3_aa: CASRLAGVTEQYF

v_call: TRBV19
clone_size: NA
j_call: TRBJ1-5
d_call: NA
cdr3_nt: TGTGCCAGTAGTATGGACACTAATCAGCCCCAGCATTTT
cdr3_aa: CASSMDTNQPQHF

v_call: TRBV7-2
clone_size: NA
j_call: TRBJ1-2
d_call: TRBD1
cdr3_nt: TGTGCCAGCAGTCCAAGGGACAGGGGATTGTTTGGCTACACCTTC
cdr3_aa: CASSPRDRGLFGYTF

v_call: TRBV7-6
clone_size: NA
j_call: TRBJ2-7
d_call: NA
cdr3_nt: TGTGCCAGCAGCGGAGGGACCCACGAGCAGTACTTC
cdr3_aa: CASSGGTHEQYF

v_call: TRBV5-5
clone_size: NA
j_call: TRBJ2-5
d_call: NA
cdr3_nt: TGTGCCAGCAGCTCACGCGGGCGGACCCTAGGAGGGACCCAGTACTTC
cdr3_aa: CASSSRGRTLGGTQYF

v_call: TRBV7-2
clone_size: NA
j_call: TRBJ2-1
d_call: TRBD2
cdr3_nt: TGTGCCAGCAGGGTTATAGCGGGGGGGCTCAATGAGCAGTTCTTC
cdr3_aa: CASRVIAGGLNEQFF

v_call: TRBV14
clone_size: NA
j_call: TRBJ2-3
d_call: NA
cdr3_nt: TGTGCCAGCAGCCAAGAGGCCCGTTACACAGATACGCAGTATTTT
cdr3_aa: CASSQEARYTDTQYF

v_call: TRBV11-2
clone_size: NA
j_call: TRBJ1-2
d_call: NA
cdr3_nt: TGTGCCAGCAGACTACCTGGGGGGGACGGCTACACCTTC
cdr3_aa: CASRLPGGDGYTF

v_call: TRBV4-1
clone_size: NA
j_call: TRBJ1-6
d_call: TRBD1
cdr3_nt: TGCGCCAGCAGCCAAGTCATCTCCCTCGAGACAGGGTCACCCCTCCACTTT
cdr3_aa: CASSQVISLETGSPLHF

v_call: TRBV6-5
clone_size: once
j_call: TRBJ2-7
d_call: NA
cdr3_nt: TGTGCCAGCAGTCAAAAGCTCCCCTACGAGCAGTACTTC
cdr3_aa: CASSQKLPYEQYF

v_call: TRBV25-1
clone_size: NA
j_call: TRBJ2-2
d_call: TRBD1
cdr3_nt: TGTGCCAGCAGTGACCCAGGACAGGGTAGGACCGGGGAGCTGTTTTTT
cdr3_aa: CASSDPGQGRTGELFF

v_call: TRBV13
clone_size: few
j_call: TRBJ1-2
d_call: NA
cdr3_nt: TGTGCCAGCAGCTTCCTCGGCTTGGGCGATGGCTACACCTTC
cdr3_aa: CASSFLGLGDGYTF

v_call: TRBV9
clone_size: NA
j_call: TRBJ2-1
d_call: TRBD1
cdr3_nt: TGTGCCAGCAGCGGACAGGGTTACAATGAGCAGTTCTTC
cdr3_aa: CASSGQGYNEQFF

v_call: TRBV5-4
clone_size: NA
j_call: TRBJ2-1
d_call: NA
cdr3_nt: TGTGCCAGCAGCTTGCCCGTGAGCTCCTACAATGAGCAGTTCTTC
cdr3_aa: CASSLPVSSYNEQFF

v_call: TRBV5-1
clone_size: NA
j_call: TRBJ1-1
d_call: TRBD1
cdr3_nt: TGCGCCAGCAGCTTAACCGGGACAGGGGTTACTGAAGCTTTCTTT
cdr3_aa: CASSLTGTGVTEAFF

v_call: TRBV27
clone_size: NA
j_call: TRBJ1-2
d_call: NA
cdr3_nt: TGTGCCAGCAGTTTCGGACCGGGGAACTATGGCTACACCTTC
cdr3_aa: CASSFGPGNYGYTF

v_call: TRBV4-1
clone_size: NA
j_call: TRBJ1-1
d_call: TRBD1
cdr3_nt: TGCGCCAGCAGCCAAGACAGGGACAGGGGGTACACTGAAGCTTTCTTT
cdr3_aa: CASSQDRDRGYTEAFF

v_call: TRBV5-1
clone_size: few
j_call: TRBJ2-5
d_call: TRBD1
cdr3_nt: TGCGCCAGCAGCGCAGGTTGGACAGGGGTAGGGGAGACCCAGTACTTC
cdr3_aa: CASSAGWTGVGETQYF

v_call: TRBV29-1
clone_size: NA
j_call: TRBJ1-2
d_call: TRBD1
cdr3_nt: TGCAGCGTCCCTAGTCCCCCGGACAGGGGGCGAGGGTGGGAGTGCTATGGCTACACCTTC
cdr3_aa: CSVPSPPDRGRGWECYGYTF

v_call: TRBV5-6
clone_size: NA
j_call: TRBJ2-7
d_call: NA
cdr3_nt: TGTGCCAGCAGCTTGGTACAGTTTGACGAGCAGTACTTC
cdr3_aa: CASSLVQFDEQYF

v_call: TRBV5-1
clone_size: NA
j_call: TRBJ2-1
d_call: TRBD1
cdr3_nt: TGCGCCAGCAGTCGACAGGGCACACACAATGAGCAGTTCTTC
cdr3_aa: CASSRQGTHNEQFF

v_call: TRBV27
clone_size: once
j_call: TRBJ1-1
d_call: NA
cdr3_nt: TGTGCCAGCAGTTTAAAGGGACTTTACACTGAAGCTTTCTTT
cdr3_aa: CASSLKGLYTEAFF

v_call: TRBV6-5
clone_size: NA
j_call: TRBJ1-1
d_call: NA
cdr3_nt: TGTGCCAGCAGTTTGGGGGGGAACACTGAAGCTTTCTTT
cdr3_aa: CASSLGGNTEAFF

v_call: TRBV5-1
clone_size: NA
j_call: TRBJ2-1
d_call: TRBD2
cdr3_nt: TGCGCCAGCAGCTTGGGAGCGGGGGCTACCTACAATGAGCAGTTCTTC
cdr3_aa: CASSLGAGATYNEQFF

v_call: TRBV7-3
clone_size: NA
j_call: TRBJ2-1
d_call: NA
cdr3_nt: TGTGCCAGCAGCGGGGGGGCCCGCAATGAGCAGTTCTTC
cdr3_aa: CASSGGARNEQFF

v_call: TRBV30
clone_size: once
j_call: TRBJ2-6
d_call: NA
cdr3_nt: TGTGCCTGGCAAAGGGGTTCCAAGGCCAACGTCCTGACTTTC
cdr3_aa: CAWQRGSKANVLTF

v_call: TRBV5-1
clone_size: NA
j_call: TRBJ2-7
d_call: TRBD1
cdr3_nt: TGCGCCAGCAGCGACCAACCCTCAGGGGGTGAGCAGTACTTC
cdr3_aa: CASSDQPSGGEQYF

v_call: TRBV7-8
clone_size: NA
j_call: TRBJ1-1
d_call: NA
cdr3_nt: TGTGCCAGCAGCTTAGTCGAGGGGAACACTGAAGCTTTCTTT
cdr3_aa: CASSLVEGNTEAFF

v_call: TRBV10-1
clone_size: NA
j_call: TRBJ1-6
d_call: NA
cdr3_nt: TGCGCCAGCAGTGATGGAGGAGATAATTCACCCCTCCACTTT
cdr3_aa: CASSDGGDNSPLHF